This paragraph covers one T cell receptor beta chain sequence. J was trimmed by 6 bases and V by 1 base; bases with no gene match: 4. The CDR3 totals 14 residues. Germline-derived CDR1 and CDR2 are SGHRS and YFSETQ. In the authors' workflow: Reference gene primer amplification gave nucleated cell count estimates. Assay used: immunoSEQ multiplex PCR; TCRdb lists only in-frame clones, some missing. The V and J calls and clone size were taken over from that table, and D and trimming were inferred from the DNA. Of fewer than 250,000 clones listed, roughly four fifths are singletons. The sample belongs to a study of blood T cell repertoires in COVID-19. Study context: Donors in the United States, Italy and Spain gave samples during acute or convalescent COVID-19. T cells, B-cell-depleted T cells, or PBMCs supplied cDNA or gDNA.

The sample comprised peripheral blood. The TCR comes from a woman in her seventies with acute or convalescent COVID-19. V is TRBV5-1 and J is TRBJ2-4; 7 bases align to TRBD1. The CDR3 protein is CASSLLTGTNIQYF. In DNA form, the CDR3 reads TGCGCCAGCAGCTTGCTGACAGGGACAAACATTCAGTACTTC.